A single sample gave rise to the 15 T cell receptor beta chains below, sequenced in a study of post-analysis software for immune sequencing data. Overall study results and limits: Patients showed TRBV5-6, TRBV5-1 and TRBV20-1 among five TRBV segments more frequent than in controls.

Unique molecular identifiers tagged the TCR beta cDNA libraries. TCRdb used MiXCR to reprocess the PCR reads, holding one entry per CDR3 protein. The data contain roughly 200,000 distinct CDR3 sequences, approximately 28% of them singletons. No antigen has been identified for these receptors. Sequenced sample: blood. These receptors were collected from a girl under 18 with multiple sclerosis.

A remark on this clonotype: Just one base apart from a much larger clone, this may be a read error. The chain combines TRBV12-3 or TRBV12-4 with TRBJ1-2; D gene uncertain. CDR3 size: 13 residues. Trimming pared 3 bases from V and 8 bases from J, leaving 13 bases between. In DNA, the CDR3 is TGTGCCAGCAGTTTGAAGTCATTCGGAGGCTACACCTTC. As protein: CASSLKSFGGYTF.

This clonotype was observed many times. The J gene is TRBJ2-5, the V gene TRBV20-1, with 7 positions matching TRBD1. Germline CDR1 is DFQATT and CDR2 is SNEGSKA (reference sequence). Losses at the gene ends were 6 bases for V and 2 bases for J; bases not matched to a gene: 3. This CDR3 is 12 amino acids long. Here the CDR3 reads CSAPGQQETQYF. CDR3 nucleotide sequence: TGCAGTGCGCCGGGACAGCAAGAGACCCAGTACTTC.

As concerns this clonotype: A much larger clone differs by one base, so this may be a read error. The V gene is TRBV2, the J gene TRBJ2-1; D not certain. CDR3 length equals 12 residues. The germline V and J ends were trimmed by 5 bases and 10 bases, with 12 bases remaining between them. Germline assignment: CDR1 SNHLY and CDR2 FYNNEI. For the CDR3, the DNA is TGTGCCAGCAGTTACGGTTTCGACGAGCAGTTCTTC. It translates to CASSYGFDEQFF.

As concerns this clonotype: A much more abundant neighbour one base away suggests this may be a read error. This chain uses TRBV11-3 with TRBJ2-5; D uncertain. This CDR3 spans 15 amino acids. In germline, CDR1 is SGHNT, CDR2 YENEEA. V was shortened by 1 base and J by 11 bases, with 20 bases between the two germline ends. CDR3 nucleotides: TGTGCCAGCAGCTTAGCAGGCGTTCGTTACAATGAGCAGTACTTC. It encodes CASSLAGVRYNEQYF.

The V and J genes are TRBV12-3 or TRBV12-4 and TRBJ2-7, with TRBD1 matching over 10 bases. CDR3 size: 14 residues. The ends lost 5 bases at V and 5 bases at J; junction bases unmatched: 6. CDR3 DNA: TGTGCCAGCAGTAACCGGGACAGGGGTCACGAGCAGTACTTC. Protein product: CASSNRDRGHEQYF.

This clonotype occurred a few times. This chain links TRBV5-1 with TRBJ1-2; TRBD1 is a possible D gene (5 bases). Germline CDR1 and CDR2: SGHRS and YFSETQ. The CDR3 totals 13 residues. V lost 6 bases to trimming and J lost 8 bases, with 17 bases between them. In DNA form, the CDR3 reads TGCGCCAGCACCCCCTCAGGCGAGGGGGGCTACACCTTC. Residues: CASTPSGEGGYTF.

With respect to this clonotype: This may be a read error, as it is one base from a much larger clone. The rearrangement joins TRBV20-1 to TRBJ1-4; weak D call: TRBD1 (5 bases). The V gene's germline CDR1 is DFQATT and CDR2 SNEGSKA (reference sequence). CDR3 length: 15 residues. Written as DNA, the CDR3 is TGCAGTGCTAGAGATTGGGCAGGGTCGAATGGAAAACTGTTTTTT. This translates into CSARDWAGSNGKLFF.

This clonotype has only a few counts. The chain combines TRBV5-1 with TRBJ2-7; 11 nucleotides line up with TRBD1. The CDR3 runs to 16 residues. V lost 4 bases to trimming and J lost 0 bases; unmatched junction nucleotides: 6. Germline V gene sequence: CDR1 SGHRS, CDR2 YFSETQ. CDR3 coding DNA: TGCGCCAGCAGCGCAAGGACAGGGGGCGGCTCCTACGAGCAGTACTTC. This gives the protein CASSARTGGGSYEQYF.

Notes on this clonotype: Being one base from a much bigger clone, this may be a read error. The chain links TRBV11-2 to TRBJ2-5; D is ambiguous. Trimming removed 5 bases at V and 0 bases at J, with 13 bases between. CDR3 size: 15 residues. The germline CDR1 and CDR2 sequences are SGHAT and FQNNGV. Here the CDR3 DNA reads TGTGCCAGCAGCCTTACAGACTGGTACCAAGAGACCCAGTACTTC. Its protein is CASSLTDWYQETQYF.

The chain joins TRBV5-1 to TRBJ2-1; 10 bases line up with TRBD2. This CDR3 comprises 14 residues. Germline V gene sequence: CDR1 SGHRS, CDR2 YFSETQ. Trimming removed 7 bases from V and 4 bases from J; junction bases left unmatched: 5. CDR3 nucleotide sequence: TGCGCCAGCGCCAAAGCGGGAGGGTACAATGAGCAGTTCTTC. As protein: CASAKAGGYNEQFF.

The V call is TRBV5-1, the J call TRBJ1-2; no clear D gene. V lost 3 bases and J 0 bases, leaving 15 bases between the germline ends. Germline CDR1 SGHRS, CDR2 YFSETQ. The CDR3 has 16 amino acids. CDR3 loop: CASSSLTTKPNYGYTF. Here the CDR3 DNA reads TGCGCCAGCAGCTCGTTGACCACAAAACCTAACTATGGCTACACCTTC.

This clonotype appeared a few times. The chain employs TRBV27 and TRBJ1-1, with D perhaps matching TRBD1 (6 bases). The CDR3 consists of 14 residues. The V and J ends lost 5 bases and 4 bases respectively, with 14 bases between them. In germline, CDR1 is MNHEY, CDR2 SMNVEV (reference sequence). For the CDR3, the DNA is TGTGCCAGCAGTCCCCTCAGGGGTGGCACTGAAGCTTTCTTT. Residues: CASSPLRGGTEAFF.

This clonotype was observed a few times. This chain uses TRBV6-1 with TRBJ2-7; D unresolved. The CDR3 consists of 15 residues. Trimming removed 0 bases from V and 6 bases from J, with 15 bases in between. Germline V gives CDR1 MNHNS, CDR2 SASEGT. The CDR3 DNA is TGTGCCAGCAGTGAAGCGCTAGAAGCCACCTGCGAGCAGTACTTC. Protein sequence: CASSEALEATCEQYF.

This clonotype came up once. The chain employs TRBV30 and TRBJ1-2; no firm D call. The germline V and J ends were trimmed by 4 bases and 3 bases, with 12 bases remaining between them. The CDR3 extends over 13 amino acids. CDR1 and CDR2 (germline): GTSNPN, SVGIG (reference sequence). The CDR3 loop is CAWIEGRYYGYTF. CDR3 bases: TGTGCCTGGATTGAAGGACGTTACTATGGCTACACCTTC.

Concerning this clonotype: A much larger clone lies one base from this, so it may be a read error. This chain connects TRBV6-5 to TRBJ2-7; D tentatively fits TRBD1 or TRBD2 (5 bases each). From germline, CDR1 is MNHEY and CDR2 SVGAGI. This CDR3 contains 16 residues. Trimming pared 6 bases from V and 7 bases from J, leaving 25 bases between. The CDR3 region is CASSSGTPGDYNEQYF. The CDR3 bases are TGTGCCAGCAGCTCCGGGACCCCCGGAGACTACAATGAGCAGTACTTC.